This is a list of T cell receptor beta chains from one sample in a study of blood T cell repertoires in COVID-19. Method: immunoSEQ multiplex PCR; TCRdb's copy keeps in-frame clones and lacks some. Of under 300,000 clones listed, 65% to 85% were seen once; the top ten hold 1.5% to 1.9%. The sequenced sample consisted of peripheral blood. These receptors originate from a middle-aged woman who had recovered from COVID-19. Both conserved end residues are part of each CDR3. The D gene is left open where the match is weak. Clone size is not always given. Where it is, it says once, few, many or a class for expanded clones.

cdr3_nt cdr3_aa d_call j_call clone_size v_call
TGTGCCAGCAGCTTCGGATTGGGGGGACAGTACCAAGAGACCCAGTACTTC CASSFGLGGQYQETQYF NA TRBJ2-5 NA TRBV5-4
TGTGCCAGCAGCTTGTTTCAGGGGGCTCACAATGAGCAGTTCTTC CASSLFQGAHNEQFF TRBD1 TRBJ2-1 NA TRBV27
TGTGCCAGCAGCCAAGACCCGAGGAGGACAGGGTACACCGGGGAGCTGTTTTTT CASSQDPRRTGYTGELFF TRBD1 TRBJ2-2 NA TRBV3-1/TRBV3-2
TGTGCCAGTTCGGGACAGGGGGCCCCCTACGAGCAGTACTTC CASSGQGAPYEQYF TRBD1 TRBJ2-7 NA TRBV19
TGTGCCAGCAGTGAGAGACGAGGAGCGGGCTACAATGAGCAGTTCTTC CASSERRGAGYNEQFF NA TRBJ2-1 NA TRBV2
TGTGCCAGCAGTGATCAGATGCGGGAGACCCAGTACTTC CASSDQMRETQYF NA TRBJ2-5 NA TRBV2
TGTGCCTGGAGACCGGGGGGGTACTATGGCTACACCTTC CAWRPGGYYGYTF NA TRBJ1-2 NA TRBV30
TGTGCCAGCAGCCAGGGAGACTATGGCTACACCTTC CASSQGDYGYTF NA TRBJ1-2 NA TRBV4-2
TGCGCCAGCAGCTACCCTGGACACGTGCAGATGGCTTTCTTT CASSYPGHVQMAFF NA TRBJ1-1 NA TRBV4-1
TGTGCCAGCAGCGTAGCTACGAGCGGTTTGGGTAGGGATACGCAGTATTTT CASSVATSGLGRDTQYF NA TRBJ2-3 NA TRBV9
TGTGCCAGCAGCGGGACAGGGCAAGAGACCCAGTACTTC CASSGTGQETQYF TRBD1 TRBJ2-5 once TRBV2
TGTGCCAGTAGTATCGTAGCAAGCTCCTACGAGCAGTACTTC CASSIVASSYEQYF NA TRBJ2-7 NA TRBV19
TGCGCCAGCAGGTTTGATACGGGTGAGCAGTTCTTC CASRFDTGEQFF NA TRBJ2-1 NA TRBV5-1
TGTGCCAGCAGGGAACAGGGCCCTGGAAACACCATATATTTT CASREQGPGNTIYF NA TRBJ1-3 NA TRBV28
TGTGCCAGCAGCTTAGCCGGGGGTGAGACCCAGTACTTC CASSLAGGETQYF NA TRBJ2-5 NA TRBV7-9
TGTGCCAGTACCCCCGGACAGGGTAGCTACGAGCAGTACTTC CASTPGQGSYEQYF TRBD1 TRBJ2-7 NA TRBV7-9
TGTGCCAGCAGCGAACAGGGTACTAAGAATTCACCCCTCCACTTT CASSEQGTKNSPLHF NA TRBJ1-6 NA TRBV6-4
TGCAGCGTTAGACGGGTCCTTAACACTGAAGCTTTCTTT CSVRRVLNTEAFF NA TRBJ1-1 NA TRBV29-1
TGCGCCAGCAGCTCAGTAGCGACCACAGATACGCAGTATTTT CASSSVATTDTQYF NA TRBJ2-3 NA TRBV5-1
TGTGCCAGCAGCTTAGCTCGTGTATTGAGCGGGAGCACAGATACGCAGTATTTT CASSLARVLSGSTDTQYF NA TRBJ2-3 NA TRBV11-3
TGTGCCAGTAGTATCCAGGGTACTGGAAACACCATATATTTT CASSIQGTGNTIYF NA TRBJ1-3 once TRBV19
TGTGCCAGCAGCTTAAGAGGAGGGAACACTGAAGCTTTCTTT CASSLRGGNTEAFF NA TRBJ1-1 NA TRBV13
TGTGCCAGCAGTTACGCCCCCACCCCGACAGGGGAAAAACTGTTTTTT CASSYAPTPTGEKLFF TRBD1 TRBJ1-4 NA TRBV6-5
TGTGCCAGCAGCTTACTTCACCCAGCGGGGGCGGTTAATGAGCAGTTCTTC CASSLLHPAGAVNEQFF TRBD2 TRBJ2-1 once TRBV7-9
TGCAGCGCACGGGGTTACACTGAAGCTTTCTTT CSARGYTEAFF NA TRBJ1-1 NA TRBV29-1
TGCGCCAGCAGCTTGGCCGAGGGCAATGAGCAGTTCTTC CASSLAEGNEQFF NA TRBJ2-1 NA TRBV5-1
TGTGCCAGCAGCTTGGACGGGCGGGTCTACGAGCAGTACTTC CASSLDGRVYEQYF NA TRBJ2-7 NA TRBV5-5
TGTGCCTGGACCCCGCTAGGGACAGCAAATTCACCCCTCCACTTT CAWTPLGTANSPLHF TRBD1 TRBJ1-6 NA TRBV30
TGTGCCAGCAGTTCGGGGGGGGCTCAAAATGAAAAACTGTTTTTT CASSSGGAQNEKLFF NA TRBJ1-4 NA TRBV28
TGTGCCAGCAGCCAGCTAGCGGGGGCTCTATACGAGCAGTACTTC CASSQLAGALYEQYF TRBD2 TRBJ2-7 NA TRBV14
TGTGCCAGCTCAGTAGAAGCCTCCGGGATATATAATTCACCCCTCCACTTT CASSVEASGIYNSPLHF NA TRBJ1-6 NA TRBV18
TGTGCCACCAGACAGGGATTCAACTATGGCTACACCTTC CATRQGFNYGYTF TRBD1 TRBJ1-2 NA TRBV12-3/TRBV12-4
TGCGCCAGCAGCTTTGACACAGGGAATAATGAAAAACTGTTTTTT CASSFDTGNNEKLFF NA TRBJ1-4 NA TRBV5-1
TGTGCCAGCAGCCTACAGGGGCGGGGCGATGGCTACACCTTC CASSLQGRGDGYTF TRBD1 TRBJ1-2 NA TRBV7-3
TGTGCCAGCAGCCAAGATCCATCTAATTCACCCCTCCACTTT CASSQDPSNSPLHF NA TRBJ1-6 NA TRBV3-1/TRBV3-2
TGTGCCAGCAGCTTAGATGACAGACGAGCTAACTATGGCTACACCTTC CASSLDDRRANYGYTF NA TRBJ1-2 NA TRBV11-2
TGTGCCATCAGTGAGTCGGACTCCACAGATACGCAGTATTTT CAISESDSTDTQYF NA TRBJ2-3 NA TRBV10-3
TGTGCCAGCAGCCACTGGGACAGGGGGCCAAAAAACTATGGCTACACCTTC CASSHWDRGPKNYGYTF TRBD1 TRBJ1-2 NA TRBV14
TGTGCCAGCAGTTACCTCGGGTACTCGGGGGCCTACGAGCAGTACTTC CASSYLGYSGAYEQYF NA TRBJ2-7 NA TRBV6-5
TGTGCCATCAGTGTTGACAGACGCACAACTAATGAAAAACTGTTTTTT CAISVDRRTTNEKLFF NA TRBJ1-4 once TRBV10-3
TGTGCCATCAGTGAGTCAACAGGGGCCTATGGCTACACCTTC CAISESTGAYGYTF TRBD1 TRBJ1-2 NA TRBV10-3
TGTGCCAGCTCAAGACAGGACTATGGCTACACCTTC CASSRQDYGYTF NA TRBJ1-2 NA TRBV18
TGCGCCAGCAGCTTGACAGGGTTTCTGGATGAAAAACTGTTTTTT CASSLTGFLDEKLFF NA TRBJ1-4 NA TRBV5-1
TGTGCCAGCCTCGAGGGACAGCTCCACGGGGAGACCCAGTACTTC CASLEGQLHGETQYF TRBD1 TRBJ2-5 NA TRBV28
TGTGCCAGCAGCCTTGACAGGGGGAAAGCTTTCTTT CASSLDRGKAFF TRBD1 TRBJ1-1 NA TRBV28
TGTGCCAGCAGTCTGCGGGGAGTGCCGAACACTGAAGCTTTCTTT CASSLRGVPNTEAFF NA TRBJ1-1 NA TRBV27
TGTGCCAGCAGTACAGGGGGCTCTCTATTGAACACTGAAGCTTTCTTT CASSTGGSLLNTEAFF TRBD1 TRBJ1-1 NA TRBV2
TGTGCCAGCAGTTATATGACAGGCAATCAGCCCCAGCATTTT CASSYMTGNQPQHF NA TRBJ1-5 NA TRBV6-2/TRBV6-3
TGTGCCAGCTCTCGCGGACAGGGGGCCGGGAATGAGCAGTTCTTC CASSRGQGAGNEQFF TRBD1 TRBJ2-1 NA TRBV18
TGTGCCAGCAGTTACACGGGACTAGGGATCTACAATGAGCAGTTCTTC CASSYTGLGIYNEQFF TRBD2 TRBJ2-1 NA TRBV6-5
TGTGCCAGCTCACGGACAGGGAAGAGCAATCAGCCCCAGCATTTT CASSRTGKSNQPQHF TRBD1 TRBJ1-5 NA TRBV18
TGTGCCAGCAGGCGGACAGAGTACAATGAGCAGTTCTTC CASRRTEYNEQFF NA TRBJ2-1 NA TRBV12-3/TRBV12-4
TGTGCCAGCAGCTTGGACTCCTGGGGCTACACCTTC CASSLDSWGYTF NA TRBJ1-2 NA TRBV5-5
TGTGCCAGCAGCCAAGGACGGGACAGTCCCTATGGCTACACCTTC CASSQGRDSPYGYTF TRBD1 TRBJ1-2 NA TRBV3-1/TRBV3-2
TGTGCCAGCTCACCACGAGGGGGTAATGAAAAACTGTTTTTT CASSPRGGNEKLFF NA TRBJ1-4 NA TRBV18
TGTGCCAGCAGACTAGGATACGGGGATTCACCCCTCCACTTT CASRLGYGDSPLHF NA TRBJ1-6 NA TRBV7-2
TGTGCCAGCAGTTCTCTCGGGACTAGATCCTACGAGCAGTACTTC CASSSLGTRSYEQYF TRBD2 TRBJ2-7 NA TRBV27
TGTGCCAGCAGTTACCGTTTTAAGACAGGGGGAACTAACTATGGCTACACCTTC CASSYRFKTGGTNYGYTF TRBD1 TRBJ1-2 NA TRBV6-2/TRBV6-3
TGTGCCAGCAGTGACTCGGAGGTCGGGGAGCTGTTTTTT CASSDSEVGELFF NA TRBJ2-2 NA TRBV6-4
TGTGCCAGCAAATTGGGCGGGGGTGAGCAGTTCTTC CASKLGGGEQFF TRBD2 TRBJ2-1 NA TRBV12-3/TRBV12-4